One sample yielded the 28 T cell receptor beta chains listed below, sequenced in a study of early T cells in non-severe SARS-CoV-2 infection. TCRdb analysed the 5' RACE reads with MiXCR anew, one entry per CDR3 protein. Of some 38,000 distinct CDR3 sequences detected, approximately 6% appear once; the ten largest clones hold 3.5% to 4.5%. The specimen was whole blood, collected at baseline. These receptors originate from an adult who was a healthcare worker with PCR-confirmed SARS-CoV-2 infection or an uninfected control (not recorded which).

This sequence joins TRBV29-1 and TRBJ2-7; D is ambiguous. This CDR3 is built from 14 residues. Trimming removed 8 bases at V and 3 bases at J, with 20 bases between. Germline V gene lookup returns CDR1 SQVTM and CDR2 ANQGSEA. CDR3 in DNA: TGCAGCAGTATCCTGACTTCGGGCGGCTACGAGCAGTACTTC. This encodes CSSILTSGGYEQYF.

V and J are TRBV5-1 and TRBJ2-7; 12 nucleotides line up with TRBD1. V dropped 0 bases and J dropped 2; count of bases not matched to a gene: 3. The CDR3 has 16 amino acids. Germline CDR1 SGHRS, CDR2 YFSETQ. CDR3 sequence: CASSLGGTGGPYEQYF. CDR3 coding DNA: TGCGCCAGCAGCTTGGGCGGGACAGGGGGCCCCTACGAGCAGTACTTC.

This clonotype was seen many times. The chain recombines TRBV6-5 with TRBJ2-7; TRBD2 agrees at 13 bases. V shed 1 base, J shed 7 bases, and the junction held 4 bases outside the gene matches. Germline V gene lookup returns CDR1 MNHEY and CDR2 SVGAGI. This CDR3 has 15 amino acids. In DNA, the CDR3 is TGTGCCAGCAGTTACTTCCAGACTAGCGGGGGGGAGCAGTACTTC. As protein: CASSYFQTSGGEQYF.

This clonotype was observed at least ten times. The CDR3 bases are TGTGCCAGCAGCCGAGGGCCTGAGCAGTTCTTC. Its translation is CASSRGPEQFF. The chain combines TRBV11-2 with TRBJ2-1, with D possibly TRBD2 on 5 matching bases. V lost 5 bases and J 9 bases, leaving 8 bases between the germline ends. Germline V lookup: CDR1 SGHAT, CDR2 FQNNGV. The CDR3 runs 11 residues.

This chain uses TRBV29-1 with TRBJ2-7; 7 positions agree with TRBD1. The CDR3 has 12 amino acids. Germline V CDR1 and CDR2: SQVTM, ANQGSEA. Unmatched junction bases numbered 7, after V lost 6 bases and J lost 5 bases. This CDR3 is CSVKTGTNEQYF. The CDR3 nucleotides read TGCAGCGTGAAGACAGGGACGAACGAGCAGTACTTC.

This clonotype came up many times. This chain links TRBV20-1 with TRBJ1-5, with TRBD1 as a possible D gene (5 bases). CDR3 size: 15 residues. From germline, CDR1 is DFQATT and CDR2 SNEGSKA (reference sequence). Trimming removed 6 bases from V and 6 bases from J, with 21 bases in between. The CDR3 DNA reads TGCAGTGCCCAAGCGGGGCAGGGAGCCACTCAGCCCCAGCATTTT. Translating it yields CSAQAGQGATQPQHF.

The sample holds many counts of this clonotype. The chain joins TRBV14 to TRBJ2-7, with D perhaps matching TRBD1 (6 bases). Germline V gene lookup returns CDR1 SGHDN and CDR2 FVKESK. V gave up 6 bases and J gave up 1 base, with 10 bases separating them. CDR3 length equals 13 residues. CDR3 nucleotide sequence: TGTGCCAGCAGAGATACAGGGTCCTACGAGCAGTACTTC. Protein sequence: CASRDTGSYEQYF. The full variable domain, rest sourced from reference TRBV14 and TRBJ2-7, is EAGVTQFPSHSVIEKGQTVTLRCDPISGHDNLYWYRRVMGKEIKFLLHFVKESKQDESGMPNNRFLAERTGGTYSTLKVQPAELEDSGVYFCASRDTGSYEQYFGPGTRLTVT.

This clonotype was seen ten or more times. J is TRBJ1-2 and V is TRBV28; TRBD1 is a possible D gene (5 bases). V shed 6 bases and J shed 7 bases, with 21 bases lying between them. Germline CDR1 and CDR2: MDHEN and SYDVKM. The CDR3 extends over 15 amino acids. The CDR3 is CASRNFRDGLFGYTF. The CDR3 region has the DNA TGTGCCAGCAGGAACTTCCGGGACGGCCTTTTTGGCTACACCTTC.

The chain recombines TRBV12-3 or TRBV12-4 with TRBJ2-3, with D uncertain. With 5 bases removed from V and 5 bases from J, the gap between germline ends came to 14 bases. CDR3 size: 14 residues. This chain's CDR3 is CASSPPEVGDTQYF. In DNA, the CDR3 is TGTGCCAGCAGTCCGCCTGAGGTTGGAGATACGCAGTATTTT.

The sample holds a few counts of this clonotype. J is TRBJ2-7 and V is TRBV30; the D is unclear. Germline V gene sequence: CDR1 GTSNPN, CDR2 SVGIG (reference sequence). V was clipped by 3 bases and J by 4 bases, with 4 bases between them. This CDR3 contains 10 residues. The CDR3 sequence is CAWSRYEQYF. DNA of the CDR3: TGTGCCTGGAGCCGTTACGAGCAGTACTTC.

This clonotype was recorded many times. V and J are TRBV11-2 and TRBJ2-1; D is ambiguous. Trimming removed 3 bases at V and 8 bases at J, with 23 bases between. Per the germline V gene, CDR1 is SGHAT and CDR2 is FQNNGV. The CDR3 consists of 17 residues. The CDR3 region is CASSFRLPSAARHEQFF. CDR3 sequence (DNA): TGTGCCAGCAGCTTCCGTCTTCCCTCGGCTGCTCGACATGAGCAGTTCTTC. The whole variable domain, remainder taken from reference TRBV11-2 and TRBJ2-1, is EAGVAQSPRYKIIEKRQSVAFWCNPISGHATLYWYQQILGQGPKLLIQFQNNGVVDDSQLPKDRFSAERLKGVDSTLKIQPAKLEDSAVYLCASSFRLPSAARHEQFFGPGTRLTVL.

This clonotype was recorded many times. The chain carries TRBV6-5 and TRBJ2-7; D is perhaps TRBD2 (6 bases). Germline V CDR1 and CDR2: MNHEY, SVGAGI. Trimming shortened V by 5 bases and J by 0 bases, and 26 bases separated the two germline ends. The CDR3 has 19 residues. Here the CDR3 reads CASSLRSPGGSGSSYEQYF. DNA of the CDR3: TGTGCCAGCAGTCTTCGTTCCCCCGGCGGTAGCGGTAGCTCCTACGAGCAGTACTTC.

This clonotype appeared many times. V usage is TRBV6-5 and J usage is TRBJ1-1; D ambiguous. Germline V CDR1 and CDR2: MNHEY, SVGAGI. This CDR3 comprises 13 residues. V shed 5 bases and J shed 11 bases, with 18 bases lying between them. Written as DNA, the CDR3 is TGTGCCAGCAGTCCCGTAGGGAGGTCAGTGGCTTTCTTT. It is translated as CASSPVGRSVAFF.

This clonotype was observed many times. The rearrangement links TRBV11-3 to TRBJ2-1; 8 nucleotides align to TRBD1. Germline trimming cut 6 bases from V and 0 bases from J; bases unmatched to any gene: 4. CDR1 and CDR2 (germline): SGHNT, YENEEA. The CDR3 is 15 residues long. CDR3 amino acids: CASSYGQGSYNEQFF. The CDR3 DNA is TGTGCCAGCAGTTACGGACAGGGCTCCTACAATGAGCAGTTCTTC.

This clonotype appeared many times. V gene TRBV6-2 or TRBV6-3 combines with J gene TRBJ1-2; weak D call: TRBD1 (5 bases). V lost 2 bases and J 6 bases, leaving 31 bases between the germline ends. The CDR3 sequence is 20 residues long. Germline CDR1 reads MNHEY; CDR2 reads SVGEGT. CDR3 amino acids: CASSYPSIPPRGRDVDGYTF. CDR3 in DNA: TGTGCCAGCAGTTACCCTTCCATACCACCTAGGGGCCGGGATGTCGATGGCTACACCTTC.

CDR3 in amino acids: CASSYGLETQYF. CDR3 nucleotide sequence: TGTGCCAGCAGTTACGGGTTGGAGACCCAGTACTTC. The chain is built from TRBV6-2 or TRBV6-3 and TRBJ2-5; D gene ambiguous. This CDR3 has 12 amino acids. V dropped 2 bases and J dropped 5 bases, with 6 bases sitting between them. The germline gives CDR1 MNHEY, CDR2 SVGEGT.

This clonotype was picked up many times. The rearrangement joins TRBV29-1 to TRBJ2-7, with TRBD2 matching 10 bases. Germline CDR1 is SQVTM and CDR2 is ANQGSEA. After removal of 6 bases from V and 3 bases from J, the junction contained 11 bases not matched to a gene. The length of the CDR3 is 15 residues. DNA of the CDR3: TGCAGCGTCCTTAAACTAGCGGGAAGATTCTACGAGCAGTACTTC. This gives the protein CSVLKLAGRFYEQYF.

At least ten counts were recorded for this clonotype. The DNA for the CDR3 is TGCAGTGCCCTGGACAGGGCGGCCTACAATGAGCAGTTCTTC. This translates into CSALDRAAYNEQFF. The V and J genes are TRBV20-1 and TRBJ2-1; 8 nucleotides line up with TRBD1. The CDR3 runs to 14 residues. The trim removed 6 bases at V and 2 bases at J, leaving 6 bases unmatched. CDR1 is DFQATT and CDR2 is SNEGSKA in the germline V gene (reference sequence).

This clonotype came up many times. The rearrangement uses TRBV12-3 or TRBV12-4 and TRBJ1-2, with TRBD1 as a possible D gene (5 bases). Trimming pared 5 bases from V and 5 bases from J, leaving 9 bases between. This CDR3 spans 12 amino acids. Written as DNA, the CDR3 is TGTGCCAGCAGTAGCAGGGTATATGGCTACACCTTC. Amino acid sequence: CASSSRVYGYTF.

This clonotype was observed many times. The V call is TRBV20-1, the J call TRBJ1-4; D is unclear. Trimming stripped 2 bases from V and 8 bases from J, with 9 bases between. There are 12 residues in the CDR3. In germline, CDR1 is DFQATT, CDR2 SNEGSKA (reference sequence). DNA of the CDR3: TGCAGTGCTAGATGGGGTAGGGAAAAACTGTTTTTT. Translated, it gives CSARWGREKLFF.

In its sample, this clonotype was seen many times. The genes are TRBV6-1 and TRBJ2-7; 12 nucleotides agree with TRBD2. CDR1 is MNHNS and CDR2 is SASEGT in the germline V gene. The CDR3 runs 15 residues. V lost 6 bases and J lost 6; bases outside the gene matches: 9. The chain's CDR3 is CASSPTSGSTAEQYF. The CDR3 DNA follows: TGTGCCAGCAGCCCGACTAGCGGGAGTACCGCCGAGCAGTACTTC.

The table lists this clonotype with many counts. The gene calls are TRBV6-2 or TRBV6-3 and TRBJ1-2; D unresolved. From germline, CDR1 is MNHEY and CDR2 SVGEGT. The CDR3 totals 13 residues. V dropped 2 bases and J dropped 5 bases, with 9 bases sitting between them. The CDR3 coding sequence is TGTGCCAGCAGTTACAACGGCTGGTATGGCTACACCTTC. This gives the protein CASSYNGWYGYTF.

The rearrangement links TRBV4-1 to TRBJ2-7; 8 nucleotides match TRBD1. After removal of 0 bases from V and 3 bases from J, the junction contained 4 bases not matched to a gene. CDR3 length equals 15 residues. The germline gives CDR1 MGHRA, CDR2 YSYEKL. CDR3 in amino acids: CASSQDSGGFYEQYF. CDR3 nucleotides: TGCGCCAGCAGCCAAGACTCAGGGGGCTTCTACGAGCAGTACTTC.

This clonotype was observed at least ten times. The chain carries TRBV2 and TRBJ2-3; 7 bases map to TRBD1. The CDR3 covers 13 residues. Germline assignment: CDR1 SNHLY and CDR2 FYNNEI. Trimming at V came to 8 bases and at J to 1 base, leaving 3 bases not matched to a gene. The CDR3 DNA is TGTGCCAGCTCCGACAGGGGCACAGATACGCAGTATTTT. Encoded protein: CASSDRGTDTQYF.

This chain uses TRBV20-1 with TRBJ2-7; D not resolved. Deletions cut 2 bases from V and 0 bases from J, with 11 bases between. Germline assignment: CDR1 DFQATT and CDR2 SNEGSKA (reference sequence). The CDR3 extends over 14 amino acids. This chain's CDR3 is CSARWWASSYEQYF. The CDR3 DNA reads as TGCAGTGCTAGATGGTGGGCGAGCTCCTACGAGCAGTACTTC.

This clonotype was found a few times. This CDR3 reads CASSTGQGVRTDTQYF. The CDR3 DNA is TGTGCCAGTAGTACCGGGCAGGGGGTCCGCACAGATACGCAGTATTTT. The chain carries TRBV19 and TRBJ2-3, with 7 bases aligning to TRBD1. This CDR3 region has 16 residues. The V gene's germline CDR1 is LNHDA and CDR2 SQIVND (reference sequence). With V trimmed by 4 bases and J by 1 base, 8 bases remained unmatched.

The table lists this clonotype with many counts. This rearrangement joins TRBV4-2 to TRBJ1-5; D remains ambiguous. There are 15 residues in the CDR3. Trimming cost V 1 base and J 0 bases, with 7 bases left between them. Germline values: CDR1 LGHNA, CDR2 YNFKEQ. The CDR3 reads CASSQGRYSNQPQHF. CDR3 nucleotide sequence: TGTGCCAGCAGCCAAGGACGTTATAGCAATCAGCCCCAGCATTTT.

This clonotype was detected a few times. V and J are TRBV2 and TRBJ2-7; D is uncertain. The length of the CDR3 is 13 residues. CDR1 is SNHLY, CDR2 FYNNEI, per germline. V lost 7 bases and J 6 bases, leaving 16 bases between the germline ends. CDR3 sequence reads: CASKGSPNGEQYF. CDR3 coding DNA: TGTGCCAGCAAAGGCTCTCCCAACGGCGAGCAGTACTTC.